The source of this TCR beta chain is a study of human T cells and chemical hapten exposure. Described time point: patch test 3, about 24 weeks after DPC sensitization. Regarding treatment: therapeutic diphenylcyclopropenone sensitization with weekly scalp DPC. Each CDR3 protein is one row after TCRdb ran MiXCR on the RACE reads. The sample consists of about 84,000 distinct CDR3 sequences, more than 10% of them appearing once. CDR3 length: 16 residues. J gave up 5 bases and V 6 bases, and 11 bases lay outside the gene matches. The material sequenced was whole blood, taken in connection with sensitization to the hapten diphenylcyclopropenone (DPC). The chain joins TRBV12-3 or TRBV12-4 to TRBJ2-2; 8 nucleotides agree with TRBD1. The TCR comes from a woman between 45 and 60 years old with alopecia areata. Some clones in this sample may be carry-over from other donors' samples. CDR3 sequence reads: CASSSGQATRTGELFF. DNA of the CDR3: TGTGCCAGCAGCTCGGGACAGGCGACAAGGACCGGGGAGCTGTTTTTT.